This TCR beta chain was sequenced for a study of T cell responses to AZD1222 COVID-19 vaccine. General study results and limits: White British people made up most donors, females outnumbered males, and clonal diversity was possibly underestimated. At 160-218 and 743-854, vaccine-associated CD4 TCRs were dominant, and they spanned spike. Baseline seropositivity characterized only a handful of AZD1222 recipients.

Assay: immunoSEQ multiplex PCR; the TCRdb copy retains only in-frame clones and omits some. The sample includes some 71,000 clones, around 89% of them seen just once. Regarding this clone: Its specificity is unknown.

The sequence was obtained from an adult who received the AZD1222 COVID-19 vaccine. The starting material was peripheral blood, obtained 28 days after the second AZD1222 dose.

CDR3 DNA sequence: TGTGCCAGCAGCTTAGGTGGAGGGGGCCACTATGGCTACACCTTC. Protein: CASSLGGGGHYGYTF. The V and J genes are TRBV7-8 and TRBJ1-2; 7 bases are shared with TRBD1. The CDR3 totals 15 residues. The germline CDR1 and CDR2 sequences are SGHVS and FQNEAQ. V lost 1 base and J lost 3; bases outside the gene matches: 5.